These T cell receptor beta chains were read from a single sample in a study of OX40 agonist ivuxolimab in advanced cancers. Clones were sequenced by immunoSEQ multiplex PCR, and TCRdb holds only the in-frame ones, with some missing. Of about 82,000 clones in the sample, around 85% were seen once. Sequencing was performed on CD4+ or CD8+ T cells sorted from blood, taken in a trial of the OX40 agonist ivuxolimab. Receptors were obtained from an adult with an advanced solid tumor such as melanoma, head and neck, liver or kidney cancer. The CDR3 runs from the conserved cysteine through the conserved F or W. Each record gives: clone size, D gene, V gene, J gene, CDR3 DNA, CDR3 protein. A D gene is named only where the DNA matches it firmly. Clone size is stated in some rows and not others, as once, few, many or a class when expanded.

-	TRBD2	TRBV27	TRBJ2-7	TGTGCCAGCAGTTTATCGGCGGGGGGGCCCTACGAGCAGTACTTC	CASSLSAGGPYEQYF
-	-	TRBV2	TRBJ2-2	TGTGCCAGCAGTGCCCCCGGGGAGCTGTTTTTT	CASSAPGELFF
-	TRBD1	TRBV5-1	TRBJ2-2	TGCGCCAGCAGAAGACAGGGGACTAACACCGGGGAGCTGTTTTTT	CASRRQGTNTGELFF
few	-	TRBV30	TRBJ1-1	TGTGCCTGGAGTAATGGAGGCGGAATCGCTTTCTTT	CAWSNGGGIAFF
-	-	TRBV5-1	TRBJ2-3	TGCGCCAGCAGCTTAGATAGGGGACTGACGCCGAATACGCAGTATTTT	CASSLDRGLTPNTQYF
-	-	TRBV5-6	TRBJ2-7	TGTGCCAGCAGCTTCGACCGGGAGCAGTACTTC	CASSFDREQYF
-	-	TRBV5-1	TRBJ2-2	TGCGCCAGCAGCTCGGGGATGGACACCGGGGAGCTGTTTTTT	CASSSGMDTGELFF
-	-	TRBV28	TRBJ1-1	TGTGCCAGCAGCCCAGGGGATTATGAAGCTTTCTTT	CASSPGDYEAFF
-	-	TRBV7-2	TRBJ1-5	TGTGCCAGCAGCTTAGACTTAAGCACACCCAATCAGCCCCAGCATTTT	CASSLDLSTPNQPQHF
-	-	TRBV4-1	TRBJ1-2	TGCGCCAGCAGCCACCAGGGACGTAACTATGGCTACACCTTC	CASSHQGRNYGYTF
-	TRBD1	TRBV4-2	TRBJ1-6	TGTGCCAGCAGCCAAGTGGGACAGGGGGAATATAATTCACCCCTCCACTTT	CASSQVGQGEYNSPLHF
-	TRBD2	TRBV27	TRBJ2-1	TGTGCCAGCAGCCGACGCGGGGGGCCCAGGAGCAATGAGCAGTTCTTC	CASSRRGGPRSNEQFF
-	-	TRBV19	TRBJ1-5	TGTGCCAGTAGTGAGCAGGGTAGTCAGCCCCAGCATTTT	CASSEQGSQPQHF
few	-	TRBV6-5	TRBJ2-1	TGTGCCAGCGCAAGAGGCAATGAGCAGTTCTTC	CASARGNEQFF
-	TRBD1	TRBV5-8	TRBJ1-5	TGTGCCAGCAGCTTGGATTGGGGGGCAGGGGGTGGACCGCCCCAGCATTTT	CASSLDWGAGGGPPQHF
-	TRBD1	TRBV10-3	TRBJ1-1	TGTGCCGTCCAGGGGGCTGTGAACACTGAAGCTTTCTTT	CAVQGAVNTEAFF
-	TRBD1	TRBV6-4	TRBJ2-1	TGTGCCAGCAGTCAACAGGGGGGTCCGTATGAGCAGTTCTTC	CASSQQGGPYEQFF
-	-	TRBV5-1	TRBJ1-3	TGCGCCAGTCGGGGGGCGTCCGGAAACACCATATATTTT	CASRGASGNTIYF
few	TRBD1	TRBV28	TRBJ2-7	TGTGCCAGCAGTTCGGCACGGGCAGACAGGGGCTGGGAGCAGTACTTC	CASSSARADRGWEQYF
-	-	TRBV4-1	TRBJ1-5	TGCGCCAGCAGCCAACGGGACTATCAGCCCCAGCATTTT	CASSQRDYQPQHF
-	TRBD1	TRBV5-1	TRBJ2-6	TGCGCCAGCACCCCCACCGGGACAGGGGACTACTCTGGGGCCAACGTCCTGACTTTC	CASTPTGTGDYSGANVLTF
-	-	TRBV5-1	TRBJ1-1	TGCGCCAGCAGCTTGGTCCTCGCAGGGTATGGCGCTGAAGCTTTCTTT	CASSLVLAGYGAEAFF
-	-	TRBV11-2	TRBJ2-3	TGTGCCAGCACCCTATCCGGGGCGTCCACAGATACGCAGTATTTT	CASTLSGASTDTQYF
-	TRBD2	TRBV5-1	TRBJ2-2	TGCGCCAGCAGCTGGGGCGGACTAGCGGGGGGTGTCACCGGGGAGCTGTTTTTT	CASSWGGLAGGVTGELFF
once	TRBD1	TRBV6-6	TRBJ1-1	TGTGCCAGCAGTCCACAGGGGGCGCTTGAAGCTTTCTTT	CASSPQGALEAFF
-	-	TRBV2	TRBJ2-3	TGTGCCAGCAGTCTAGGTGCTAGCAGGCCAGATACGCAGTATTTT	CASSLGASRPDTQYF
-	-	TRBV6-5	TRBJ1-5	TGTGCCAGCAGCCGGACGGGGTCTCAGCCCCAGCATTTT	CASSRTGSQPQHF
-	TRBD1	TRBV28	TRBJ2-7	TGTGCCAGCAGTTACCGGGACAGGGTACCCTACGAGCAGTACTTC	CASSYRDRVPYEQYF
-	-	TRBV7-3	TRBJ1-1	TGTGCCAGCAGCCTTAAGGTCGGCACTGAAGCTTTCTTT	CASSLKVGTEAFF
-	-	TRBV5-1	TRBJ2-7	TGCGCCAGCAGCTTGGCTCTCGAGGATTACGAGCAGTACTTC	CASSLALEDYEQYF
-	-	TRBV6-6	TRBJ1-1	TGTGCCAGCAGTTACACGACACAGGCAAACACTGAAGCTTTCTTT	CASSYTTQANTEAFF
-	-	TRBV18	TRBJ1-6	TGTGCCAGCTCAGAGAGCTCCTATAATTCACCCCTCCACTTT	CASSESSYNSPLHF
-	-	TRBV5-1	TRBJ2-7	TGCGCCAGCAGCATGGACAGTAGCTCCTACGAGCAGTACTTC	CASSMDSSSYEQYF
-	TRBD1	TRBV7-9	TRBJ1-2	TGTGCCAGCAGCTTATATCAAGGGACAGGGATTGGTGGCTACACCTTC	CASSLYQGTGIGGYTF
-	-	TRBV2	TRBJ2-7	TGTGCCAGCAGTGAACGGACTGGCAGAACCTACGAGCAGTACTTC	CASSERTGRTYEQYF
-	-	TRBV6-5	TRBJ2-7	TGTGCCAGCAAATTGGACGTCAACTCCTACGAGCAGTACTTC	CASKLDVNSYEQYF
-	TRBD2	TRBV7-7	TRBJ2-1	TGTGCTAGCAGCTTAGGGCAAAACGGGGGGGAGCAGTTCTTC	CASSLGQNGGEQFF
-	TRBD1	TRBV5-4	TRBJ2-7	TGTGCCAGCAGCCCCCCCGGGACAGGGGGCCTCGAGCAGTACTTC	CASSPPGTGGLEQYF
once	-	TRBV6-6	TRBJ2-7	TGTGCCAGCAGTTACCCCCCAGGGGCAGGGGAGGGGGGGCAGTACTTC	CASSYPPGAGEGGQYF
-	-	TRBV9	TRBJ1-3	TGTGCCAGCAGCGTAGATCCAGGCTACTCTGGAAACACCATATATTTT	CASSVDPGYSGNTIYF
-	-	TRBV5-1	TRBJ2-2	TGCGCCAGCAGCTTGGGGTATAGCGCGAACACCGGGGAGCTGTTTTTT	CASSLGYSANTGELFF
-	TRBD2	TRBV9	TRBJ2-1	TGTGCCAGCAGCCCACGGACTAGCGGGGGTTTAAATGAGCAGTTCTTC	CASSPRTSGGLNEQFF
-	TRBD2	TRBV10-3	TRBJ2-3	TGTGCCAGCCGACTAGCGGGCCACCACACAGATACGCAGTATTTT	CASRLAGHHTDTQYF
-	-	TRBV14	TRBJ1-3	TGTGCCAGCAGCCAAGATTGGGGGGCTGGAAACACCATATATTTT	CASSQDWGAGNTIYF
-	-	TRBV12-1	TRBJ1-2	TGTGCCAGCAGCTCCCCCCCGGCAGGCTATGGCTACACCTTC	CASSSPPAGYGYTF
few	-	TRBV18	TRBJ2-5	TGTGCCAGCTCACCAGGGTCTCAGGGAGAGACCCAGTACTTC	CASSPGSQGETQYF
once	TRBD1	TRBV10-3	TRBJ2-1	TGTGCCATCAGTGCGACAGGGAATGAGCAGTTCTTC	CAISATGNEQFF
-	TRBD2	TRBV7-3	TRBJ2-5	TGTGCCAGCAGCCTTAGGACTAGCGGGGGCAAAGAGACCCAGTACTTC	CASSLRTSGGKETQYF
-	-	TRBV19	TRBJ2-6	TGTGCCAGTAGTATGGAACTCAGAAGGTCTGGGGCCAACGTCCTGACTTTC	CASSMELRRSGANVLTF
-	-	TRBV10-3	TRBJ2-3	TGTGCCATCAGTGGCCCCCAGACGAGGACGCAGTATTTT	CAISGPQTRTQYF
-	TRBD1	TRBV7-6	TRBJ1-3	TGTGCCAGCAGCTTAGATCGACAGGGGTCTGGAAACACCATATATTTT	CASSLDRQGSGNTIYF
-	-	TRBV28	TRBJ1-2	TGTGCCAGCAGTCCCCTCGGACCGGATAACTATGGCTACACCTTC	CASSPLGPDNYGYTF
-	TRBD1	TRBV9	TRBJ2-7	TGTGCCGGGGTTAATGGACAGGCTTACGAGCAGTACTTC	CAGVNGQAYEQYF